A single sample is the source of the 29 T cell receptor beta chains below, sequenced in a study of Graves' ophthalmopathy and Graves' hyperthyroidism. RNA transcripts were the source from which TCR beta CDR3 regions were amplified. In the first round, RT-PCR was carried out with HTBI primers, and a multiplex PCR formed the second round. Using its own MiXCR run on the multiplex PCR reads, TCRdb lists one record per CDR3 protein. The profile shows 300,000 to 400,000 distinct CDR3 sequences, roughly 17% of them singletons. Sequenced material: peripheral blood. These receptor sequences come from an adult man with Graves' ophthalmopathy.

Ten or more counts support this clonotype. The J gene is TRBJ2-5, the V gene TRBV7-9, with D perhaps matching TRBD1 (5 bases). V lost 5 bases and J lost 2, with 12 bases in between. This CDR3 is 14 amino acids long. Looked up from germline, CDR1 is SEHNR and CDR2 is FQNEAQ (reference sequence). The CDR3 sequence is CASSAQGWQETQYF. CDR3 sequence (DNA): TGTGCCAGCAGCGCGCAGGGTTGGCAAGAGACCCAGTACTTC.

This sequence joins TRBV6-1 and TRBJ2-7; tentatively, D is TRBD1 or TRBD2 (5 bases each). In germline, CDR1 is MNHNS, CDR2 SASEGT. The CDR3 extends over 11 amino acids. The CDR3 DNA reads TGTGCGAGGGGTCGCCCCTACGAGCAGTACTTC. This sequence encodes CARGRPYEQYF.

The chain employs TRBV15 and TRBJ1-1; D may be TRBD1 (6 bases). The length of the CDR3 is 13 residues. Per germline, CDR1 LNHNV and CDR2 YYDKDF (reference sequence). Trimming cost V 5 bases and J 6 bases, with 13 bases left between them. The CDR3 bases are TGTGCCACCAGCTCAACCGGGGGGCCTGAAGCTTTCTTT. Its protein product is CATSSTGGPEAFF.

At least ten counts were recorded for this clonotype. The CDR3 region has the DNA TGTGCCAGCAGGGGACTAGCGACCGGGGAGCTGTTTTTT. Translating it yields CASRGLATGELFF. The rearrangement joins TRBV6-5 to TRBJ2-2; the match to TRBD2 covers 10 bases. The germline CDR1 and CDR2 sequences are MNHEY and SVGAGI. The CDR3 runs 13 residues. The V and J ends lost 6 bases and 5 bases, in that order; junction bases with no gene match: 0.

This clonotype occurred a few times. J is TRBJ1-2 and V is TRBV30; D not certain. This CDR3 is built from 13 residues. Germline-derived CDR1 and CDR2 are GTSNPN and SVGIG (reference sequence). Deletions cut 4 bases from V and 2 bases from J, with 11 bases between. This CDR3 is CAWTLRANYGYTF. The CDR3 nucleotides read TGTGCCTGGACCTTGCGGGCGAACTATGGCTACACCTTC. The full variable domain, with the rest looked up from reference TRBV30 and TRBJ1-2, is SQTIHQWPATLVQPVGSPLSLECTVEGTSNPNLYWYRQAAGRGLQLLFYSVGIGQISSEVPQNLSASRPQDRQFILSSKKLLLSDSGFYLCAWTLRANYGYTFGSGTRLTVV.

At least ten counts were recorded for this clonotype. The chain links TRBV30 to TRBJ2-7; no clear D. V was pared by 1 base and J by 6 bases, with 4 bases between. Germline lookup yields CDR1 GTSNPN and CDR2 SVGIG (reference sequence). CDR3 length equals 10 residues. CDR3 nucleotides: TGTGCCTGGAGTGACGGCGAGCAGTACTTC. Translation gives CAWSDGEQYF.

This clonotype has ten or more counts. The chain carries TRBV19 and TRBJ1-2; D might be TRBD1 (6 bases). CDR3 size: 11 residues. Germline CDR1 LNHDA, CDR2 SQIVND (reference sequence). Between the trimmed V and J ends, which lost 6 bases and 9 bases, there was a span of 11 bases. The CDR3 DNA reads as TGTGCCAGTAGCTTGGACAGACGCTACACCTTC. This sequence encodes CASSLDRRYTF.

The table lists this clonotype with many counts. The V gene is TRBV5-5, the J gene TRBJ1-5, with TRBD1 matching 7 bases. The CDR3 is 15 amino acids. With V trimmed by 1 base and J by 2 bases, 3 bases remained unmatched. CDR1 SGHKS and CDR2 YYEKEE come from the germline V gene (reference sequence). CDR3 sequence: CASSLSGTGNQPQHF. In nucleotides, the CDR3 is TGTGCCAGCAGCTTGAGCGGGACAGGCAATCAGCCCCAGCATTTT.

The table lists this clonotype with many counts. The chain is built from TRBV20-1 and TRBJ2-7; no clear D gene. The V end was cut by 3 bases, the J end by 4 bases, with 13 bases between. This CDR3 is built from 13 residues. Germline V gives CDR1 DFQATT, CDR2 SNEGSKA (reference sequence). The CDR3 region is CSARVTPTYEQYF. The CDR3 DNA reads TGCAGTGCTAGGGTGACTCCTACTTACGAGCAGTACTTC.

This clonotype was found many times. The chain links TRBV7-2 to TRBJ1-2, with D perhaps TRBD1 (5 bases). CDR3 size: 14 residues. V was clipped by 10 bases and J by 3 bases, with 18 bases between them. Germline V gene sequence: CDR1 SGHTA, CDR2 FQGNSA. CDR3 nucleotide sequence: TGTGCCACCACGACAAGCCAGGGCCACTATGGCTACACCTTC. It specifies CATTTSQGHYGYTF. Together with reference TRBV7-2 and TRBJ1-2, the CDR3 gives the full variable domain: GAGVSQSPSNKVTEKGKDVELRCDPISGHTALYWYRQSLGQGLEFLIYFQGNSAPDKSGLPSDRFSAERTGGSVSTLTIQRTQQEDSAVYLCATTTSQGHYGYTFGSGTRLTVV.

Many counts were recorded for this clonotype. The chain uses TRBV5-1 and TRBJ1-1; possible D gene TRBD1, 6 bases. This CDR3 region has 14 residues. Germline values: CDR1 SGHRS, CDR2 YFSETQ. Trimming cost V 5 bases and J 1 base, with 12 bases left between them. The CDR3 region has the DNA TGCGCCAGCAGGGAAACAGGGTCGAACACTGAAGCTTTCTTT. It specifies CASRETGSNTEAFF.

This clonotype was picked up many times. DNA for the CDR3: TGTGCCAGCGAGACCCCCTCGGGCACCTTC. Protein sequence: CASETPSGTF. The rearrangement joins TRBV28 to TRBJ1-2; D not resolved. Per germline, CDR1 MDHEN and CDR2 SYDVKM. Trimming pared 8 bases from V and 13 bases from J, leaving 14 bases between. The CDR3 length is 10 residues.

This clonotype came up many times. V is TRBV4-3 and J is TRBJ1-2, with D maybe TRBD1 (6 bases). Germline assignment: CDR1 LGHNA and CDR2 YSLEER. This CDR3 has 15 residues. Trimming took off 4 bases at V and 2 bases at J, with 14 bases between the two ends. Written as DNA, the CDR3 is TGCGCCAGCAGCCCGGTAACAGGGACAAACTATGGCTACACCTTC. Its translation: CASSPVTGTNYGYTF.

This clonotype has more than one count but fewer than ten. J is TRBJ1-6 and V is TRBV6-1; possible D gene TRBD1, 5 bases. The CDR3 runs to 15 residues. Trimming pared 6 bases from V and 7 bases from J, leaving 16 bases between. Germline assignment: CDR1 MNHNS and CDR2 SASEGT. The CDR3 DNA is TGTGCCAGCAGGCCCTCGGGACGAGGGAATTCACCCCTCCACTTT. It is translated as CASRPSGRGNSPLHF.

In its sample, this clonotype was seen a few times. This CDR3 is CASRGTSGSQELFF. In DNA, the CDR3 is TGTGCCAGCAGAGGGACTAGCGGTTCACAGGAGCTGTTTTTT. The chain couples TRBV28 to TRBJ2-2, with 11 positions matching TRBD2. V trimming: 6 bases; J trimming: 10 bases; junction bases outside the gene matches: 7. Germline V CDR1 and CDR2: MDHEN, SYDVKM. The CDR3 covers 14 residues.

The CDR3 reads CASSPRTSGSRGQYF. DNA of the CDR3: TGTGCCAGCTCCCCAAGGACTAGCGGGAGCAGAGGGCAGTACTTC. The chain recombines TRBV18 with TRBJ2-7; TRBD2 aligns across 13 bases. The CDR3 is 15 residues long. Germline V gene lookup returns CDR1 KGHSH and CDR2 LQKENI. J gave up 9 bases and V 6 bases, and 11 bases lay outside the gene matches.

This clonotype appeared many times. The gene calls are TRBV19 and TRBJ1-5; TRBD1 agrees at 9 bases. J lost 2 bases, V lost 11 bases, and 7 bases had no gene match. The germline CDR1 and CDR2 sequences are LNHDA and SQIVND (reference sequence). CDR3 length: 14 amino acids. In DNA form, the CDR3 reads TGTGCCCTACAGGGGGCGCGTGGCAATCAGCCCCAGCATTTT. The encoded protein is CALQGARGNQPQHF. The full variable domain, with the rest looked up from reference TRBV19 and TRBJ1-5, is DGGITQSPKYLFRKEGQNVTLSCEQNLNHDAMYWYRQDPGQGLRLIYYSQIVNDFQKGDIAEGYSVSREKKESFPLTVTSAQKNPTAFYLCALQGARGNQPQHFGDGTRLSIL.

In its sample, this clonotype was seen many times. The gene calls are TRBV6-5 and TRBJ1-1; TRBD1 is a possible D gene (5 bases). The V and J ends lost 6 bases and 1 base respectively, with 12 bases between them. CDR3 length equals 14 residues. The germline CDR1 and CDR2 sequences are MNHEY and SVGAGI. Here the CDR3 reads CASRMGGRNTEAFF. The DNA for the CDR3 is TGTGCCAGCAGAATGGGGGGGAGGAACACTGAAGCTTTCTTT.

This clonotype was seen many times. The chain joins TRBV28 to TRBJ1-6, with unresolved D. The V end was cut by 5 bases, the J end by 10 bases, with 18 bases between. In germline, CDR1 is MDHEN, CDR2 SYDVKM. The CDR3 spans 15 residues. CDR3 in amino acids: CASSPMGGLTSPLHF. The CDR3 coding sequence is TGTGCCAGCAGTCCTATGGGAGGGCTAACATCACCCCTCCACTTT.

This clonotype was detected many times. The gene calls are TRBV7-8 and TRBJ2-7; TRBD2 matches 9 bases. CDR3 length: 14 residues. Germline V gives CDR1 SGHVS, CDR2 FQNEAQ. J was trimmed by 5 bases and V by 5 bases; bases with no gene match: 7. In nucleotides, the CDR3 is TGTGCCAGCAGCCCAGGACTAGCGCAGCACGAGCAGTACTTC. As protein: CASSPGLAQHEQYF.

The V gene is TRBV6-1, the J gene TRBJ1-2, with a possible D match to TRBD1 (5 bases). V lost 3 bases and J 4 bases, leaving 18 bases between the germline ends. The CDR3 consists of 16 residues. Germline V gives CDR1 MNHNS, CDR2 SASEGT. The CDR3 nucleotides read TGTGCCAGCAGTGAGGCCGGGAGGAAAAGGGGCTATGGCTACACCTTC. Protein product: CASSEAGRKRGYGYTF.

This clonotype was counted many times. V is TRBV29-1 and J is TRBJ1-1; TRBD1 aligns across 9 bases. V lost 4 bases to trimming and J lost 4 bases; unmatched junction nucleotides: 7. Germline V gives CDR1 SQVTM, CDR2 ANQGSEA. This CDR3 has 14 residues. CDR3 DNA sequence: TGCAGCGTTGTAGGGGACAGGGTGGGCACTGAAGCTTTCTTT. Translating it yields CSVVGDRVGTEAFF.

This clonotype was recorded many times. The chain has TRBV5-1 and TRBJ1-1; 9 bases are a match to TRBD1. V lost 4 bases and J lost 4; bases outside the gene matches: 8. Germline assignment: CDR1 SGHRS and CDR2 YFSETQ. This CDR3 is built from 15 residues. The CDR3 DNA reads TGCGCCAGCAGCCCCTCGGGACAGGGCGGCACTGAAGCTTTCTTT. This codes for CASSPSGQGGTEAFF.

As to this clonotype: This clone may be a read error of a much larger clone one base away. The chain recombines TRBV20-1 with TRBJ1-1, with TRBD1 matching over 8 bases. V lost 5 bases to trimming and J lost 4 bases; unmatched junction nucleotides: 12. Germline V lookup: CDR1 DFQATT, CDR2 SNEGSKA (reference sequence). The CDR3 has 15 amino acids. The CDR3 nucleotides are TGCAGTGCTCCCTCGGCGGACAGGGTGGGCACTGAAGCTTTCTTT. This sequence encodes CSAPSADRVGTEAFF.

The table lists this clonotype with many counts. This sequence joins TRBV28 and TRBJ2-7, with D unresolved. Germline values: CDR1 MDHEN, CDR2 SYDVKM. This CDR3 contains 12 residues. V dropped 7 bases and J dropped 4 bases, with 11 bases sitting between them. The CDR3: CASMPSKYEQYF. CDR3 DNA: TGTGCCAGCATGCCTTCGAAATACGAGCAGTACTTC.

This clonotype was seen many times. This rearrangement joins TRBV11-1 to TRBJ2-2, with TRBD1 identical over 9 bases. The CDR3 totals 16 residues. Looked up from germline, CDR1 is SGHAT and CDR2 is FQDESV (reference sequence). The trim removed 4 bases at V and 4 bases at J, leaving 7 bases unmatched. CDR3 protein: CASSSPDRGSTGELFF. The CDR3 region has the DNA TGTGCCAGCAGCTCGCCGGACAGGGGAAGCACCGGGGAGCTGTTTTTT.

This clonotype was seen repeatedly, ten times or more. At one of its ends the junction is not consistent with the germline gene, which may arise from a read error. This chain joins TRBV20-1 and TRBJ2-5, with a weak D call TRBD1 (5 bases). Germline V lookup: CDR1 DFQATT, CDR2 SNEGSKA (reference sequence). The CDR3 sequence is 12 residues long. DNA of the CDR3: TGCAGTGCTGCCCCCAGGGCGCCAACTCATAACTTC. Protein: CSAAPRAPTHNF.

This clonotype showed up many times. This chain uses TRBV6-1 with TRBJ1-2, with D hard to call. Germline V gene lookup returns CDR1 MNHNS and CDR2 SASEGT. Trimming pared 3 bases from V and 8 bases from J, leaving 22 bases between. The CDR3 runs to 16 residues. As DNA, the CDR3 is TGTGCCAGCAGTGATGTCGTTGATGGGTTCAGGCGAGGCTACACCTTC. This sequence encodes CASSDVVDGFRRGYTF.

The rearrangement uses TRBV20-1 and TRBJ1-1; D call uncertain. V was clipped by 0 bases and J by 9 bases, with 17 bases between them. The germline V gene encodes CDR1 DFQATT and CDR2 SNEGSKA (reference sequence). CDR3 size: 14 residues. CDR3: CSAREVGVQTKAFF. CDR3 sequence (DNA): TGCAGTGCTAGAGAGGTTGGGGTCCAAACAAAAGCTTTCTTT.